Each of the 7 T cell receptor beta chains below was sequenced from the same sample in a study of shared T cell receptors in the human thymus. Produced via immunoSEQ multiplex PCR; TCRdb's table is partial and in-frame only. The repertoire holds 500,000 to 550,000 clones, with more than 75% as singletons. This sample also appeared in a second study, on human thymus T cells.

Specimen: thymocytes. These receptors were obtained from a boy in the first two years of life with a congenital heart defect.

The chain is built from TRBV5-1 and TRBJ2-6; TRBD1 aligns across 12 bases. Germline V gene data show CDR1 as SGHRS and CDR2 as YFSETQ. V dropped 4 bases and J dropped 0; count of bases not matched to a gene: 11. The CDR3 totals 20 residues. CDR3 region: CASSPTPGQGAISGANVLTF. CDR3 sequence (DNA): TGCGCCAGCAGCCCCACCCCGGGACAGGGGGCCATCTCTGGGGCCAACGTCCTGACTTTC.

V usage is TRBV10-2 and J usage is TRBJ1-1; the D is unclear. CDR1 is WSHSY and CDR2 is SAAADI in the germline V gene. The CDR3 covers 14 residues. The germline V and J ends were trimmed by 6 bases and 2 bases, with 13 bases remaining between them. The CDR3 is CASSETPPNTEAFF. DNA of the CDR3: TGCGCCAGCAGCGAGACACCACCTAACACTGAAGCTTTCTTT.

The V call is TRBV11-2, the J call TRBJ2-7; TRBD2 is a possible D gene (7 bases). CDR3 length equals 14 residues. Germline CDR1 and CDR2: SGHAT and FQNNGV. Trimming left V 8 bases short and J 1 base short, with 15 bases between. In nucleotides, the CDR3 is TGTGCCAGCGGGGAGGGGGACCGATCCTACGAGCAGTACTTC. Protein product: CASGEGDRSYEQYF.

This chain links TRBV27 with TRBJ2-3, with 12 bases aligning to TRBD2. Germline trimming cut 8 bases from V and 2 bases from J; bases unmatched to any gene: 5. The CDR3 spans 15 residues. CDR1 and CDR2 from the germline V gene are MNHEY and SMNVEV (reference sequence). Written as DNA, the CDR3 is TGTGCCAGCGCCGGACTAGCGGGATCCACAGATACGCAGTATTTT. It translates to CASAGLAGSTDTQYF.

The rearrangement links TRBV4-3 to TRBJ2-7; D gene ambiguous. Per germline, CDR1 LGHNA and CDR2 YSLEER. The V end lost 0 bases, the J end lost 3 bases, and 12 bases lay between the germline ends. This CDR3 spans 15 amino acids. The CDR3 sequence: CASSQDWAPLYEQYF. The CDR3, as DNA: TGCGCCAGCAGCCAAGATTGGGCCCCTCTCTACGAGCAGTACTTC.

The chain recombines TRBV7-9 with TRBJ1-5, with a tentative D call TRBD1 (5 bases). V lost 3 bases and J lost 0, with 18 bases in between. Germline CDR1 and CDR2: SEHNR and FQNEAQ (reference sequence). The CDR3 covers 18 residues. As DNA, the CDR3 is TGTGCCAGCAGCTTGGGCACGGGGAGGGACCCTAGCAATCAGCCCCAGCATTTT. Residues: CASSLGTGRDPSNQPQHF.

This rearrangement joins TRBV5-4 to TRBJ2-5; 9 bases map to TRBD2. The J call is uncertain, as TRBJ2-7 better fits the DNA end. CDR1 SGHNT and CDR2 YYREEE come from the germline V gene (reference sequence). The CDR3 runs to 16 residues. The chain's CDR3 is CASSHTGSGRSYEQYF. The CDR3 coding sequence is TGTGCCAGCAGCCACACGGGGAGCGGGAGGAGCTACGAGCAGTACTTC.